The 31 T cell receptor beta chains listed next were all sequenced from one sample in a study of blood T cell repertoires in COVID-19 (TCRdb year 2020). Libraries came from the immunoSEQ multiplex PCR assay. Entries here come from immuneACCESS through TCRdb and include only in-frame sequences with V and J called. Some clones fail to appear in such tables; in the studies checked, an unresolved V gene covers under half of the shortfall, and the cause of the remainder is unknown. In this sample the table shows over 250,000 clones, around 86% of which occur a single time. 13% of the sample lies in the top ten. Sequenced sample: peripheral blood. The receptors here all came from a human donor in a cohort sampled during active COVID-19.

The rearrangement links TRBV27 to TRBJ2-7; D remains ambiguous. Trimming cost V 3 bases and J 6 bases, with 9 bases left between them. Germline V lookup: CDR1 MNHEY, CDR2 SMNVEV (reference sequence). The CDR3 extends over 12 amino acids. The CDR3 protein is CASSFHRGEQYF. The CDR3 DNA sequence: TGTGCCAGCAGTTTCCATAGAGGCGAGCAGTACTTC.

This CDR3 reads CASSRFGGYEQYF. The CDR3 nucleotides are TGTGCCAGCAGTCGGTTCGGTGGCTACGAGCAGTACTTC. The V gene is TRBV12-3 or TRBV12-4, the J gene TRBJ2-7; D is unclear. The CDR3 consists of 13 residues. V was cut by 5 bases and J by 3 bases, with 11 bases left in between.

This clone showed up just a few times. The chain links TRBV9 to TRBJ2-4; D gene uncertain. V dropped 0 bases and J dropped 6 bases, with 10 bases sitting between them. Germline V gene sequence: CDR1 SGDLS, CDR2 YYNGEE. CDR3 length equals 14 residues. The CDR3 loop reads CASSVGTVGNIQYF. The CDR3 DNA reads TGTGCCAGCAGCGTAGGAACAGTGGGAAACATTCAGTACTTC.

This clone was observed once. Distinct nucleotide sequences in the sample also encode this CDR3. The V gene is TRBV6-5, the J gene TRBJ1-2; 10 nucleotides match TRBD1. Looked up from germline, CDR1 is MNHEY and CDR2 is SVGAGI. J was trimmed by 2 bases and V by 6 bases; bases with no gene match: 3. The length of the CDR3 is 14 residues. For the CDR3, the DNA is TGTGCCAGCAGATTGGGACAGGGGAACTATGGCTACACCTTC. Translated: CASRLGQGNYGYTF.

The rearrangement joins TRBV5-1 to TRBJ1-1; D gene ambiguous. Trimming removed 0 bases from V and 4 bases from J, with 10 bases in between. CDR1 is SGHRS, CDR2 YFSETQ, per germline. The CDR3 extends over 14 amino acids. Here the CDR3 DNA reads TGCGCCAGCAGCTTGGAGGAGGGCAGCACTGAAGCTTTCTTT. It specifies CASSLEEGSTEAFF.

Worth noting for this clone: The sample contains more than one DNA sequence encoding this CDR3. This chain joins TRBV7-9 and TRBJ2-5; D might be TRBD1 (5 bases). V gave up 1 base and J gave up 2 bases, with 8 bases separating them. CDR1 and CDR2 from the germline V gene are SEHNR and FQNEAQ (reference sequence). CDR3 length equals 14 residues. The CDR3, as DNA: TGTGCCAGCAGCTTAGGGTCAGGGCAAGAGACCCAGTACTTC. Protein: CASSLGSGQETQYF. Full variable domain (remainder filled in from reference TRBV7-9 and TRBJ2-5): DTGVSQNPRHKITKRGQNVTFRCDPISEHNRLYWYRQTLGQGPEFLTYFQNEAQLEKSRLLSDRFSAERPKGSFSTLEIQRTEQGDSAMYLCASSLGSGQETQYFGPGTRLLVL.

The CDR3 protein is CASSVKGGQETQYF. CDR3 coding DNA: TGTGCCAGCAGCGTCAAAGGGGGCCAAGAGACCCAGTACTTC. The chain has TRBV9 and TRBJ2-5, with a weak D call TRBD1 (6 bases). CDR3 length: 14 residues. Germline V gene lookup returns CDR1 SGDLS and CDR2 YYNGEE. V was pared by 2 bases and J by 1 base, with 9 bases between.

The chain carries TRBV19 and TRBJ2-1, with 9 nucleotides matching TRBD2. CDR1 LNHDA and CDR2 SQIVND come from the germline V gene (reference sequence). With 4 bases clipped from V and 10 bases from J, the junction kept 8 bases outside the gene matches. CDR3 length: 14 residues. The CDR3 DNA follows: TGTGCCAGTAGTACCGGGACTAGCTTGCGGGAGCAGTTCTTC. Translation: CASSTGTSLREQFF.

V is TRBV5-4 and J is TRBJ2-2, with 7 bases aligning to TRBD2. Germline V gives CDR1 SGHNT, CDR2 YYREEE (reference sequence). Trimming took 4 bases from V and 5 from J; bases not matched to a gene: 14. The CDR3 is made up of 17 amino acids. CDR3 coding DNA: TGTGCCAGCAGCCCGGGAGGACAAACCCCTGGTACCGGGGAGCTGTTTTTT. This translates into CASSPGGQTPGTGELFF.

This clone was recorded only once. The chain uses TRBV2 and TRBJ1-1; weak D call: TRBD1 (5 bases). There are 12 residues in the CDR3. V was pared by 4 bases and J by 11 bases, with 14 bases between. Germline CDR1 and CDR2: SNHLY and FYNNEI. The CDR3 here is CASSGGGEVAFF. DNA for the CDR3: TGTGCCAGCAGTGGCGGGGGGGAAGTGGCTTTCTTT.

The V gene is TRBV10-2, the J gene TRBJ2-5, with 7 bases lining up with TRBD2. The CDR3 extends over 16 amino acids. V lost 3 bases and J lost 5; bases outside the gene matches: 12. CDR1 and CDR2 from the germline V gene are WSHSY and SAAADI. CDR3 bases: TGCGCCAGCAGTGATCCTGGCGGGAGAGGAAAGGAGACCCAGTACTTC. Translating it yields CASSDPGGRGKETQYF.

The chain combines TRBV29-1 with TRBJ2-7, with TRBD2 as a possible D gene (7 bases). The germline V gene has CDR1 SQVTM and CDR2 ANQGSEA. V lost 6 bases to trimming and J lost 2 bases, with 23 bases between them. There are 16 residues in the CDR3. In nucleotides, the CDR3 is TGCAGCGTATCGAGGGGGGGGCGAGGGATAGCCTACGAGCAGTACTTC. It codes for CSVSRGGRGIAYEQYF.

This rearrangement joins TRBV5-3 to TRBJ1-2, with TRBD1 as a possible D gene (6 bases). TRBV5-3 is treated as an ORF (open reading frame) with a function not yet certain. With 3 bases removed from V and 4 bases from J, the gap between germline ends came to 16 bases. CDR3 length equals 15 residues. The CDR3 sequence: CARSSNRDKVYGYTF. CDR3 nucleotides: TGTGCCAGAAGCTCGAACCGGGACAAGGTCTATGGCTACACCTTC.

The chain has TRBV9 and TRBJ2-1, with TRBD2 as a possible D gene (5 bases). The germline gives CDR1 SGDLS, CDR2 YYNGEE. The CDR3 spans 16 residues. The germline V and J ends were trimmed by 4 bases and 0 bases, with 14 bases remaining between them. CDR3 amino acids: CASSLAGSSSYNEQFF. As DNA, the CDR3 is TGTGCCAGCAGCTTGGCGGGCTCAAGCTCCTACAATGAGCAGTTCTTC.

Only a few counts were recorded for this clone. The V and J genes are TRBV2 and TRBJ2-2; 7 positions agree with TRBD2. Unmatched junction bases numbered 9, after V lost 6 bases and J lost 5 bases. The germline gives CDR1 SNHLY, CDR2 FYNNEI. The CDR3 runs 15 residues. For the CDR3, the DNA is TGTGCCAGCAGACCCTCGACTAGCCAGACCGGGGAGCTGTTTTTT. This codes for CASRPSTSQTGELFF.

The V call is TRBV7-2, the J call TRBJ2-6; no clear D. The ends were cut back, 5 bases at V and 2 bases at J, with 7 bases in the middle. Germline CDR1 reads SGHTA; CDR2 reads FQGNSA. The CDR3 covers 14 residues. In DNA, the CDR3 is TGTGCCAGCAGCCCCAGTGCTGGGGCCAACGTCCTGACTTTC. Translation: CASSPSAGANVLTF.

Concerning this clone itself: At the DNA level, this CDR3 is encoded by other sequences in the same sample as well. The chain couples TRBV28 to TRBJ1-5; D not certain. Trimming took off 6 bases at V and 3 bases at J, with 6 bases between the two ends. The CDR3 has 12 amino acids. Looked up from germline, CDR1 is MDHEN and CDR2 is SYDVKM. The CDR3: CASSPLNQPQHF. In DNA, the CDR3 is TGTGCCAGCAGCCCCCTCAATCAGCCCCAGCATTTT.

The chain joins TRBV29-1 to TRBJ2-2; D might be TRBD2 (6 bases). The CDR3 is made up of 13 amino acids. Germline assignment: CDR1 SQVTM and CDR2 ANQGSEA. V lost 8 bases, J lost 4 bases, and 14 bases lay in between. The chain's CDR3 is CSFTGTATGELFF. CDR3 bases: TGCAGCTTTACCGGGACTGCCACCGGGGAGCTGTTTTTT.

The genes are TRBV7-2 and TRBJ2-3; 7 bases are a match to TRBD2. Trimming removed 1 base from V and 6 bases from J; junction bases left unmatched: 7. In germline, CDR1 is SGHTA, CDR2 FQGNSA. There are 15 residues in the CDR3. The chain's CDR3 is CASSLVRGRADTQYF. CDR3 DNA sequence: TGTGCCAGCAGCTTAGTTAGAGGGAGGGCGGATACGCAGTATTTT. The full variable domain, rest sourced from reference TRBV7-2 and TRBJ2-3, is GAGVSQSPSNKVTEKGKDVELRCDPISGHTALYWYRQSLGQGLEFLIYFQGNSAPDKSGLPSDRFSAERTGGSVSTLTIQRTQQEDSAVYLCASSLVRGRADTQYFGPGTRLTVL.

This chain connects TRBV5-1 to TRBJ2-3; 9 bases align to TRBD1. The V gene end was trimmed by 6 bases and the J gene end by 6 bases; junction bases not matched to a gene: 8. The germline V gene encodes CDR1 SGHRS and CDR2 YFSETQ. The CDR3 spans 14 residues. CDR3 sequence reads: CASKLTGGKDTQYF. The CDR3 DNA reads as TGCGCCAGCAAATTGACAGGGGGGAAGGATACGCAGTATTTT.

The chain uses TRBV28 and TRBJ2-7; a possible D gene is TRBD2 (7 bases). The CDR3 extends over 14 amino acids. The germline V gene has CDR1 MDHEN and CDR2 SYDVKM. V was shortened by 7 bases and J by 2 bases, with 15 bases between the two germline ends. This CDR3 reads CASIAGATAYEQYF. DNA for the CDR3: TGTGCCAGCATTGCGGGGGCCACCGCCTACGAGCAGTACTTC.

The chain joins TRBV28 to TRBJ1-2; tentatively, D is TRBD1 (6 bases). V dropped 5 bases and J dropped 4 bases, with 8 bases sitting between them. The CDR3 contains 12 residues. CDR1 is MDHEN and CDR2 is SYDVKM in the germline V gene. CDR3 region: CASSDRTYGYTF. The CDR3 nucleotides are TGTGCCAGCAGTGACAGGACCTATGGCTACACCTTC.

The CDR3 bases are TGTGCCAGTAGTATCCGGAGTTCCGTATCTGGCTACACCTTC. Translating gives CASSIRSSVSGYTF. This rearrangement joins TRBV19 to TRBJ1-2, with D unclear. This CDR3 comprises 14 residues. CDR1 is LNHDA and CDR2 is SQIVND in the germline V gene (reference sequence). V lost 3 bases, J lost 7 bases, and 15 bases lay in between.

V gene TRBV10-3 combines with J gene TRBJ1-4, with 9 bases lining up with TRBD1. There are 14 residues in the CDR3. CDR1 ENHRY and CDR2 SYGVKD come from the germline V gene. V was clipped by 6 bases and J by 8 bases; unmatched bases: 7. The CDR3 loop is CAIRAGTGKEKLFF. CDR3 sequence (DNA): TGTGCCATCAGAGCCGGGACAGGGAAAGAAAAACTGTTTTTT.

The rearrangement joins TRBV2 to TRBJ2-7; D unclear. Germline CDR1 is SNHLY and CDR2 is FYNNEI. CDR3 length: 13 amino acids. V was trimmed by 7 bases and J by 3 bases, leaving 13 bases between them. The CDR3: CASTRLAVYEQYF. CDR3 DNA: TGTGCCAGCACTCGACTCGCTGTCTACGAGCAGTACTTC.

The rearrangement uses TRBV28 and TRBJ2-1, with 14 bases identical to TRBD2. Germline loops: CDR1 MDHEN, CDR2 SYDVKM. The trim removed 7 bases at V and 7 bases at J, leaving 9 bases unmatched. This CDR3 has 16 amino acids. CDR3: CASKATSGRAENEQFF. CDR3 nucleotides: TGTGCCAGCAAGGCGACTAGCGGGAGGGCCGAAAATGAGCAGTTCTTC.

This clone came up a few times. The CDR3 DNA reads as TGCGCCAGCAGGGAACAGGGGCAAACAAACTACGAGCAGTACTTC. Its protein is CASREQGQTNYEQYF. The V gene is TRBV5-1, the J gene TRBJ2-7; the match to TRBD1 covers 7 bases. The V segment lost 5 bases and the J segment 3 bases; nucleotides outside the gene matches: 11. Germline CDR1 reads SGHRS; CDR2 reads YFSETQ. The CDR3 sequence is 15 residues long. The full variable domain, with the rest looked up from reference TRBV5-1 and TRBJ2-7, is KAGVTQTPRYLIKTRGQQVTLSCSPISGHRSVSWYQQTPGQGLQFLFEYFSETQRNKGNFPGRFSGRQFSNSRSEMNVSTLELGDSALYLCASREQGQTNYEQYFGPGTRLTVT.

This chain links TRBV6-6 with TRBJ1-6; D is perhaps TRBD1 (6 bases). CDR3 length: 15 amino acids. Germline CDR1 MNHNY, CDR2 SVGAGI (reference sequence). V lost 3 bases and J 10 bases, leaving 16 bases between the germline ends. CDR3 coding DNA: TGTGCCAGCAGTTATTCAAGGGGGGGGCAATCACCCCTCCACTTT. Translated, it gives CASSYSRGGQSPLHF.

This chain links TRBV6-5 with TRBJ2-7, with TRBD2 as a possible D gene (5 bases). CDR3 size: 15 residues. The V gene's germline CDR1 is MNHEY and CDR2 SVGAGI. V lost 6 bases and J lost 2, with 17 bases in between. In DNA form, the CDR3 reads TGTGCCAGCAGCTACAGAGAGGGCCTCACCTACGAGCAGTACTTC. This gives the protein CASSYREGLTYEQYF.

The chain joins TRBV7-8 to TRBJ2-7, with D perhaps TRBD1 (5 bases). Per germline, CDR1 SGHVS and CDR2 FQNEAQ. There are 11 residues in the CDR3. V was pared by 5 bases and J by 5 bases, with 7 bases between. CDR3 DNA sequence: TGTGCCAGCAGCCCAGGGAACGAGCAGTACTTC. The encoded protein is CASSPGNEQYF.

This clone was recorded once. The gene calls are TRBV4-2 and TRBJ2-2; 11 nucleotides line up with TRBD1. V shed 5 bases and J 5 bases; nucleotides not matched to a gene: 10. The CDR3 is 17 amino acids. The germline CDR1 and CDR2 sequences are LGHNA and YNFKEQ. The CDR3 DNA sequence: TGTGCCAGCAGCAACCCCTACCGGGACAGGGGGACCGGGGAGCTGTTTTTT. This translates into CASSNPYRDRGTGELFF.